This T cell receptor (beta chain) came from a study of identical twins. Overall study findings and caveats: The models gave estimates that fell short of the out-of-frame TCR alpha sharing seen in monozygotic twins.

CDR1 and CDR2 (germline): DFQATT, SNEGSKA (reference sequence). The CDR3 length is 14 residues. Between the trimmed V and J ends, which lost 0 bases and 8 bases, there was a span of 15 bases. This clonotype was counted only a few times. The antigen is unknown. cDNA carried unique molecular identifiers, and a universal primer site was added by template switching. TCRdb reprocessed the 5' RACE reads via MiXCR and lists one record per CDR3 protein. The table lists some 270,000 distinct CDR3 sequences, about 8.9% of them singletons. These data also featured in a second study, about yellow fever vaccine responses in identical twins. Turning to that study: Twins' vaccine T cell responses reportedly seemed partly convergent and partly personalized.

The chain employs TRBV20-1 and TRBJ2-3; perhaps TRBD2 as D (5 bases). This clonotype was obtained from a woman aged 18-29 years in good health. Sequenced input: CD8+ T cells sorted from blood. Here the CDR3 reads CSARDNALGVTQYF. The CDR3 coding sequence is TGCAGTGCTAGAGACAACGCCCTCGGGGTTACGCAGTATTTT.